This note documents a single T cell receptor (beta chain) sequence. The CDR3 loop spans 16 amino acids. V shed 3 bases and J 0 bases; nucleotides not matched to a gene: 5. Germline V gene sequence: CDR1 SGHDN, CDR2 FVKESK. This record comes from a study of OX40 agonist ivuxolimab in advanced cancers. Study at large: Partial responses were recorded for three patients, including one with hepatocellular carcinoma and two with cutaneous melanoma.

The repertoire was sequenced with immunoSEQ multiplex PCR; TCRdb's copy has only in-frame clones and lacks some. In the table there are tens of thousands of clones, 70% to 90% of which are singletons. The specimen comprised CD4+ or CD8+ T cells sorted from blood, sampled in a trial of the OX40 agonist ivuxolimab. The rearrangement joins TRBV14 to TRBJ2-4; 7 bases fit TRBD1. The source of this sequence is an adult with an advanced solid tumor such as melanoma, head and neck, liver or kidney cancer. The CDR3 spells CASSQTGILAKNIQYF. In DNA, the CDR3 is TGTGCCAGCAGCCAGACAGGGATACTAGCCAAAAACATTCAGTACTTC.